The entry below gives a single TCR beta chain sequence along with its context. This CDR3 has 16 residues. Deletions cut 5 bases from V and 6 bases from J, with 25 bases between. Per germline, CDR1 DFQATT and CDR2 SNEGSKA (reference sequence). The data were obtained in a study of T-cell reconstitution after alpha-beta-depleted transplantation in children. Unique molecular identifiers featured in how the TCRbeta library was prepared. Using its own MiXCR run on the PCR reads, TCRdb lists one record per CDR3 protein. The profile covers 500,000 or so distinct CDR3 sequences, with approximately 30% appearing a single time and more than 2% taken by the ten largest.

This specimen consisted of PBMCs from the stem cell graft donor, obtained from the stem cell graft. The J gene is TRBJ1-2, the V gene TRBV20-1; perhaps TRBD1 as D (5 bases). This clonotype was sampled from a human donor who donated a stem cell graft to a child with aplastic anemia. The CDR3 DNA is TGCAGTGCTCAAATTCCGGGACGACTAAGATCGGATGGCTACACCTTC. Its translation: CSAQIPGRLRSDGYTF.